Shown below are 23 T cell receptor beta chains from a single sample sequenced in a study of blood T cell repertoires in COVID-19. Method: immunoSEQ multiplex PCR; TCRdb's copy keeps in-frame clones and lacks some. The sample gives about 370,000 clones, roughly 91% of which show up once; about 1.7% is in the top ten. Input material: PBMCs or T cells enriched from blood (not recorded which). These receptors were taken from a woman aged 25 to 45 who had recovered from COVID-19.

This clone appeared once. The chain uses TRBV5-3 and TRBJ1-1, with 8 bases matching TRBD1. TRBV5-3 is designated an ORF whose function remains uncertain. V was clipped by 4 bases and J by 4 bases; unmatched bases: 9. The CDR3 spans 15 residues. CDR3 sequence: CARSPSTGAITEAFF. The CDR3 DNA reads as TGTGCCAGAAGCCCTTCGACAGGGGCTATCACTGAAGCTTTCTTT.

This clone appeared once. V gene TRBV28 combines with J gene TRBJ1-5; the match to TRBD1 covers 12 bases. The CDR3 spans 15 residues. After removal of 6 bases from V and 7 bases from J, the junction contained 7 bases not matched to a gene. Germline V gene sequence: CDR1 MDHEN, CDR2 SYDVKM. CDR3 loop: CASSIQGQGAQPQHF. CDR3 DNA: TGTGCCAGCAGCATTCAGGGACAGGGGGCGCAGCCCCAGCATTTT.

V is TRBV11-2 and J is TRBJ1-3; D uncertain. V was clipped by 0 bases and J by 2 bases, with 8 bases between them. Germline-derived CDR1 and CDR2 are SGHAT and FQNNGV. The CDR3 is 15 amino acids. The CDR3 DNA reads as TGTGCCAGCAGCTTAGATCCGGGGACTGGAAACACCATATATTTT. It yields the protein CASSLDPGTGNTIYF.

This clone was seen a handful of times. The genes are TRBV9 and TRBJ1-1; possible D gene TRBD1, 5 bases. Germline V gene sequence: CDR1 SGDLS, CDR2 YYNGEE. Trimming took 0 bases from V and 5 from J, leaving 8 bases between them. The CDR3 has 13 amino acids. In nucleotides, the CDR3 is TGTGCCAGCAGCGTAGGGGGCAGGACTGAAGCTTTCTTT. Encoded protein: CASSVGGRTEAFF.

The chain recombines TRBV5-1 with TRBJ1-2, with D possibly TRBD1 on 6 matching bases. The CDR3 sequence is 17 residues long. V lost 1 base to trimming and J lost 0 bases, with 16 bases between them. CDR1 is SGHRS, CDR2 YFSETQ, per germline. CDR3 coding DNA: TGCGCCAGCAGCTTGTTGGCGGTAGGGGGAACTAACTATGGCTACACCTTC. This translates into CASSLLAVGGTNYGYTF.

The chain recombines TRBV14 with TRBJ1-1, with D uncertain. The CDR3 totals 16 residues. The germline V gene encodes CDR1 SGHDN and CDR2 FVKESK. V lost 1 base, J lost 0 bases, and 12 bases lay in between. CDR3 sequence reads: CASSQVPWSMNTEAFF. The CDR3 region has the DNA TGTGCCAGCAGCCAAGTTCCTTGGAGTATGAACACTGAAGCTTTCTTT.

The rearrangement joins TRBV27 to TRBJ2-7; D perhaps matches TRBD1 (5 bases). This CDR3 region has 14 residues. The germline V gene has CDR1 MNHEY and CDR2 SMNVEV (reference sequence). Trimming cost V 5 bases and J 2 bases, with 13 bases left between them. The CDR3 DNA follows: TGTGCCAGCAGTCCGACAGTGCCGACCTACGAGCAGTACTTC. Amino acids: CASSPTVPTYEQYF.

This clone showed up just once. This chain links TRBV5-1 with TRBJ2-2; possibly TRBD1 for D (6 bases). Germline V gives CDR1 SGHRS, CDR2 YFSETQ. The CDR3 is 16 residues long. V lost 0 bases and J lost 1, with 10 bases in between. The CDR3 here is CASSLEPTGNTGELFF. As DNA, the CDR3 is TGCGCCAGCAGCTTGGAACCGACAGGGAACACCGGGGAGCTGTTTTTT.

The genes are TRBV2 and TRBJ1-3, with D possibly being TRBD1 (5 bases). With 4 bases removed from V and 5 bases from J, the gap between germline ends came to 9 bases. Germline lookup yields CDR1 SNHLY and CDR2 FYNNEI. The CDR3 spans 13 residues. In nucleotides, the CDR3 is TGTGCCAGCAGTGCAGGGTACCGAAACACCATATATTTT. This codes for CASSAGYRNTIYF.

V and J are TRBV19 and TRBJ1-1, with D maybe TRBD1 (5 bases). The CDR3 runs to 14 residues. Germline-derived CDR1 and CDR2 are LNHDA and SQIVND (reference sequence). V lost 5 bases to trimming and J lost 3 bases, with 13 bases between them. CDR3 bases: TGTGCCAGTAGTCCCCGGGGGGTTCACACTGAAGCTTTCTTT. Protein product: CASSPRGVHTEAFF.

The V and J genes are TRBV6-6 and TRBJ2-7; TRBD2 matches 12 bases. V was clipped by 6 bases and J by 5 bases; unmatched bases: 11. Germline V CDR1 and CDR2: MNHNY, SVGAGI (reference sequence). The CDR3 covers 16 residues. CDR3 coding DNA: TGTGCCAGCAGCTACCTACTAGCGGGGGGCTTAGACGAGCAGTACTTC. This codes for CASSYLLAGGLDEQYF.

The rearrangement joins TRBV19 to TRBJ2-1; 9 bases align to TRBD2. The CDR3 runs 15 residues. Germline V gene sequence: CDR1 LNHDA, CDR2 SQIVND (reference sequence). Trimming at V came to 6 bases and at J to 4 bases, leaving 7 bases not matched to a gene. The CDR3, as DNA: TGTGCCAGTAGCCTGGCGGGAGGGGGGTACAATGAGCAGTTCTTC. Encoded protein: CASSLAGGGYNEQFF.

The rearrangement joins TRBV4-3 to TRBJ2-7; D ambiguous. CDR3 size: 15 residues. Germline lookup yields CDR1 LGHNA and CDR2 YSLEER. Trimming removed 1 base at V and 4 bases at J, with 14 bases between. This chain's CDR3 is CASSQGSHSHYEQYF. As DNA, the CDR3 is TGCGCCAGCAGCCAAGGGTCGCACAGCCATTACGAGCAGTACTTC.

A single count supports this clone. The chain employs TRBV28 and TRBJ1-1, with 7 bases aligning to TRBD1. Trimming took 7 bases from V and 0 from J; bases not matched to a gene: 5. CDR3 length: 14 residues. From germline, CDR1 is MDHEN and CDR2 SYDVKM. CDR3 sequence: CASTPGTVNTEAFF. CDR3 DNA sequence: TGTGCCAGCACCCCCGGGACAGTGAACACTGAAGCTTTCTTT.

This chain connects TRBV5-1 to TRBJ1-1; D gene unclear. CDR1 SGHRS and CDR2 YFSETQ come from the germline V gene. V shed 1 base and J shed 10 bases, with 14 bases lying between them. The CDR3 is 13 amino acids. CDR3 in DNA: TGCGCCAGCAGCTTGAGTCAAGAGGGCTCAGCTTTCTTT. This codes for CASSLSQEGSAFF.

The CDR3 protein is CASSPSGINTGELFF. The CDR3 coding sequence is TGTGCCAGCAGCCCTAGCGGGATTAACACCGGGGAGCTGTTTTTT. The genes are TRBV11-2 and TRBJ2-2; 9 nucleotides agree with TRBD2. Germline loops: CDR1 SGHAT, CDR2 FQNNGV. V trimming: 5 bases; J trimming: 2 bases; junction bases outside the gene matches: 3. This CDR3 region has 15 residues. The variable domain in full, with the rest retrieved from reference TRBV11-2 and TRBJ2-2, is EAGVAQSPRYKIIEKRQSVAFWCNPISGHATLYWYQQILGQGPKLLIQFQNNGVVDDSQLPKDRFSAERLKGVDSTLKIQPAKLEDSAVYLCASSPSGINTGELFFGEGSRLTVL.

This clone was counted a few times. The gene calls are TRBV2 and TRBJ2-2, with 7 bases fitting TRBD2. Germline CDR1 and CDR2: SNHLY and FYNNEI. The V gene end was trimmed by 5 bases and the J gene end by 6 bases; junction bases not matched to a gene: 6. The CDR3 spans 14 residues. CDR3 sequence: CASSRDYSAGELFF. CDR3 sequence (DNA): TGTGCCAGCAGTCGGGACTATTCGGCCGGGGAGCTGTTTTTT.

The V call is TRBV6-5, the J call TRBJ1-3; D ambiguous. The V end lost 0 bases, the J end lost 0 bases, and 6 bases lay between the germline ends. This CDR3 is 15 amino acids long. CDR1 MNHEY and CDR2 SVGAGI come from the germline V gene. The CDR3 sequence: CASSYSSVSGNTIYF. CDR3 sequence (DNA): TGTGCCAGCAGTTACTCCAGTGTCTCTGGAAACACCATATATTTT.

This clone is a singleton in its sample. The V gene is TRBV9, the J gene TRBJ1-3; 7 bases are a match to TRBD1. The CDR3 has 15 amino acids. Germline lookup yields CDR1 SGDLS and CDR2 YYNGEE. V lost 0 bases, J lost 2 bases, and 2 bases stayed unmatched. DNA of the CDR3: TGTGCCAGCAGCGTAGCTAGGGGGCCTGGAAACACCATATATTTT. This gives the protein CASSVARGPGNTIYF. The full variable domain, in which reference TRBV9 and TRBJ1-3 provide the parts outside the CDR3, is DSGVTQTPKHLITATGQRVTLRCSPRSGDLSVYWYQQSLDQGLQFLIQYYNGEERAKGNILERFSAQQFPDLHSELNLSSLELGDSALYFCASSVARGPGNTIYFGEGSWLTVV.

The chain couples TRBV6-4 to TRBJ2-3; TRBD2 agrees at 13 bases. CDR1 MRHNA and CDR2 SNTAGT come from the germline V gene. J gave up 4 bases and V 3 bases, and 4 bases lay outside the gene matches. The CDR3 extends over 16 amino acids. The CDR3 coding sequence is TGTGCCAGCAGTGAAGTAACTAGCGGGGGGGCAGATACGCAGTATTTT. Residues: CASSEVTSGGADTQYF.

The chain links TRBV6-1 to TRBJ2-7; 7 bases are shared with TRBD2. The germline V gene has CDR1 MNHNS and CDR2 SASEGT. V gave up 2 bases and J gave up 1 base; unmatched junction bases: 2. CDR3 length equals 14 residues. CDR3 coding DNA: TGTGCCAGCAGTGAACCGGGGGGATCCTACGAGCAGTACTTC. Translating it yields CASSEPGGSYEQYF.

This rearrangement joins TRBV5-6 to TRBJ1-3, with D hard to call. This CDR3 is built from 14 residues. The V gene lost 6 bases and the J gene lost 7 bases, with 17 bases spanning the gap. CDR1 is SGHDT, CDR2 YYEEEE, per germline. The DNA of the CDR3 is TGTGCCAGCACCATAAGCAGGCCACCGAACACCATATATTTT. This translates into CASTISRPPNTIYF.

V gene TRBV30 combines with J gene TRBJ1-2; 8 positions match TRBD1. V was clipped by 5 bases and J by 1 base; unmatched bases: 3. Germline V lookup: CDR1 GTSNPN, CDR2 SVGIG (reference sequence). CDR3 size: 13 residues. In DNA, the CDR3 is TGTGCCTGGGGGGGACAGGATAACTATGGCTACACCTTC. Residues: CAWGGQDNYGYTF. The full variable domain, with the rest looked up from reference TRBV30 and TRBJ1-2, is SQTIHQWPATLVQPVGSPLSLECTVEGTSNPNLYWYRQAAGRGLQLLFYSVGIGQISSEVPQNLSASRPQDRQFILSSKKLLLSDSGFYLCAWGGQDNYGYTFGSGTRLTVV.